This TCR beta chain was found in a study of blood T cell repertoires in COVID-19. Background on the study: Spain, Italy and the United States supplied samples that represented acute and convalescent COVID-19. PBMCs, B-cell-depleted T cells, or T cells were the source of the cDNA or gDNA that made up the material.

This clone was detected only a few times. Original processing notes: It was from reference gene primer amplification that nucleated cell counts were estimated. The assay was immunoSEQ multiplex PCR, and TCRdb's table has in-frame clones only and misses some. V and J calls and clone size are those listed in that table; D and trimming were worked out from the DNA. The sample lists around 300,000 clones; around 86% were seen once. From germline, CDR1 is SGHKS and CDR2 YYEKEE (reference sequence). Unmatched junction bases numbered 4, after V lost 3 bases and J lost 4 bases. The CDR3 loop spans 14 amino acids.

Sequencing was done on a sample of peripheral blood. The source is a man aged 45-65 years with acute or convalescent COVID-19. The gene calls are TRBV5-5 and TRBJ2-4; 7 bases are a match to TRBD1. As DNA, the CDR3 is TGTGCCAGCAGCTCATTGACAGGGAAAAACATTCAGTACTTC. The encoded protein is CASSSLTGKNIQYF.